This T cell receptor (beta chain) was profiled in a study of cytomegalovirus exposure and HLA in healthy donors. Study-level points and caveats: In a later analysis, parvovirus B19, influenza, CMV and Epstein-Barr virus appeared linked to several top co-occurrence clusters. For presence/absence analyses, sequencing depth was assumed to be roughly uniform across donors. Researchers reported in a later analysis that a missense DCLRE1C variant was tied to TCR beta V- and J-gene trimming.

As for this clone: The antigen is unknown.

From germline, CDR1 is GTSNPN and CDR2 SVGIG (reference sequence). Trimming at V came to 3 bases and at J to 5 bases, leaving 12 bases not matched to a gene. The CDR3 contains 17 residues. The study ran its PCR with 60 Vbeta and 13 Jbeta primers. Some clones are missing from TCRdb's copy, which holds only in-frame ones; the method was immunoSEQ multiplex PCR. The sample holds 99,000 or so clones, nearly 80% seen once. V gene TRBV30 combines with J gene TRBJ1-6; 8 bases fit TRBD1. The sequenced sample consisted of PBMCs. The source of this sequence is a man aged 55-75 years in good health and CMV-seropositive. The CDR3 DNA is TGTGCCTGGAGGCCTAGGTGGACAGGGATCGATAATTCACCCCTCCACTTT. Amino acids: CAWRPRWTGIDNSPLHF.